Sequencing of this T cell receptor (beta chain) was carried out in a study of blood T cell repertoires in COVID-19. Study context: Researchers got acute and convalescent COVID-19 samples from the United States, Italy and Spain. The analysed material was cDNA or gDNA that came from T cells, B-cell-depleted T cells, or PBMCs.

Authors' processing steps: By means of reference gene primer amplification, nucleated cell counts were estimated. Sequenced by immunoSEQ multiplex PCR; TCRdb stores in-frame clones only, minus some. The V and J calls and clone size were taken over from that table, and D and trimming were inferred from the DNA. Of around 90,000 clones listed, 80% were seen once; the top ten hold roughly 19%. V lost 4 bases to trimming and J lost 0 bases, with 16 bases between them. This CDR3 has 17 residues. CDR1 is KGHSY and CDR2 is FQNENV in the germline V gene. The V call is TRBV16, the J call TRBJ1-3, with D uncertain. Sequenced sample: peripheral blood. The TCR sequence derives from a human donor in a cohort sampled during active COVID-19. The CDR3 region is CASSLAVEPLSGNTIYF. CDR3 coding DNA: TGTGCCAGCAGCCTTGCTGTGGAGCCCCTCTCTGGAAACACCATATATTTT. Complete variable domain (other parts from reference TRBV16 and TRBJ1-3): GEEVAQTPKHLVRGEGQKAKLYCAPIKGHSYVFWYQQVLKNEFKFLISFQNENVFDETGMPKERFSAKCLPNSPCSLEIQATKLEDSAVYFCASSLAVEPLSGNTIYFGEGSWLTVV.